This is a list of T cell receptor beta chains from one sample in a study of immune heterogeneity within non-small cell lung tumors. TCRdb re-analysed the multiplex PCR reads in MiXCR, keeping a single row per CDR3 protein. The sample holds 20,000 to 25,000 distinct CDR3 sequences, 25% to 30% seen once. The sequenced sample consisted of lung tumor tissue. These receptors originate from a man between 40 and 49 years old with non-small cell lung cancer. CDR3s include the opening cysteine and the closing phenylalanine or tryptophan. A D gene is named only where the DNA matches it firmly.

CDR3 | J | V | D
CASSEVLSGAEAFF | TRBJ1-1 | TRBV7-2 | .
CASRLRWEVGETQYF | TRBJ2-5 | TRBV10-2 | .
CASSEIGQGAGGYTF | TRBJ1-2 | TRBV2 | TRBD1
CSASGQGGFEQYF | TRBJ2-7 | TRBV20-1 | TRBD1
CASSLPGTSGDTQYF | TRBJ2-3 | TRBV7-7 | .
CASRNDLRPTGELFF | TRBJ2-2 | TRBV19 | .
CASRLGTGTYNEQFF | TRBJ2-1 | TRBV5-1 | TRBD1
CASSRGSYNEQFF | TRBJ2-1 | TRBV6-2/TRBV6-3 | .
CASSNLAGANEQFF | TRBJ2-1 | TRBV12-3/TRBV12-4 | TRBD2
CASSGAGREIYEQYF | TRBJ2-7 | TRBV5-1 | .
CASSSWDASSGNTICF | TRBJ1-3 | TRBV7-8 | .
CASSLADSGSPYEQYF | TRBJ2-7 | TRBV12-3/TRBV12-4 | TRBD2
CASSLYDSPLHF | TRBJ1-6 | TRBV7-9 | .
CASSMATPAYGYTF | TRBJ1-2 | TRBV28 | .
CASSESIRADQEYF | TRBJ2-4 | TRBV10-2 | .
CASSQDNSLGEYGYTF | TRBJ1-2 | TRBV7-9 | .
CASSQASSFMNTEAFF | TRBJ1-1 | TRBV3-1 | .
CASSLVGEAGYEQYF | TRBJ2-7 | TRBV5-1 | .
CASSPLAGGYEQYF | TRBJ2-7 | TRBV7-8 | TRBD2
CASSAGPLGDEQFF | TRBJ2-1 | TRBV11-1 | .
CASRQQGTNNSPLHF | TRBJ1-6 | TRBV19 | .
CASSAQGSNQPQHF | TRBJ1-5 | TRBV10-2 | .
CASSRRTGTGGTEAFF | TRBJ1-1 | TRBV6-1 | TRBD1
CASSWTGGQGAPDTQYF | TRBJ2-3 | TRBV9 | TRBD1
CASSLRNQPQHF | TRBJ1-5 | TRBV28 | .
CARRPSPARTNTEAFF | TRBJ1-1 | TRBV27 | .
CASSLRGGENTIYF | TRBJ1-3 | TRBV5-6 | .
CATSTTEGWPQHF | TRBJ1-5 | TRBV24-1 | .
CASSPGFGGDQPQHF | TRBJ1-5 | TRBV6-1 | .
CASSLPISAGGKGSTDTHYF | TRBJ2-3 | TRBV11-2 | TRBD2
CSAIDSSSGNTIYF | TRBJ1-3 | TRBV20-1 | .
CASSLVRANEKLFF | TRBJ1-4 | TRBV5-5 | .
CASSLSGEVWTEAFF | TRBJ1-1 | TRBV27 | .
CASSYSRGSGSINEQFF | TRBJ2-1 | TRBV6-5 | TRBD2
CAISDPGQAQETQYF | TRBJ2-5 | TRBV10-3 | .
CAMADPGRTWELFF | TRBJ2-2 | TRBV10-3 | .
CASSLNRGQGEAFF | TRBJ1-1 | TRBV11-2 | TRBD1
CSGWGSGTEAFF | TRBJ1-1 | TRBV29-1 | .
CASSKSPTNEKLFF | TRBJ1-4 | TRBV14 | .
CASIQRHQGREQYF | TRBJ2-7 | TRBV3-1 | .
CASSSRQGLTEAFF | TRBJ1-1 | TRBV19 | TRBD1
CASSPGQGRKTQYF | TRBJ2-5 | TRBV6-2/TRBV6-3 | TRBD1
CASSAPAGLASENEQFF | TRBJ2-1 | TRBV2 | TRBD2
CASKERPNEKLFF | TRBJ1-4 | TRBV19 | .
CASRGEGSGNIQYF | TRBJ2-4 | TRBV6-1 | .
CASSTVSAQYF | TRBJ2-3 | TRBV11-2 | .
CASSPQTSSGANVLTF | TRBJ2-6 | TRBV11-3 | .
CASSLSRQVGGYTF | TRBJ1-2 | TRBV5-1 | .
CASRTTGSETQYF | TRBJ2-5 | TRBV28 | .
CASSGQLNTEAFF | TRBJ1-1 | TRBV27 | .